This T cell receptor (beta chain) originates from a study of spatial heterogeneity in lung cancer. This clonotype was counted many times. Time point meaning: blood at routine non-recurrence follow-up after resection. Extraction of whole RNA from tumor, nontumor lung or frozen PBMC preceded unsorted sequencing. TCRdb called the 5' RACE reads again in MiXCR, with one record for every CDR3 protein. There are fewer than 150,000 distinct CDR3 sequences in the sample; 10% to 12% occur only once, and 20% to 25% lies in the top ten. The germline V gene has CDR1 SGHDT and CDR2 YYEEEE. The V and J ends lost 0 bases and 0 bases respectively, with 4 bases between them. The CDR3 length is 13 residues.

The receptor's source is a female donor with early-stage non-small cell lung cancer. The sample consisted of PBMCs, taken at follow-up. The V and J genes are TRBV5-6 and TRBJ2-7; D not certain. In DNA form, the CDR3 reads TGTGCCAGCAGCTTGGGATCCTCCTACGAGCAGTACTTC. Translating gives CASSLGSSYEQYF.